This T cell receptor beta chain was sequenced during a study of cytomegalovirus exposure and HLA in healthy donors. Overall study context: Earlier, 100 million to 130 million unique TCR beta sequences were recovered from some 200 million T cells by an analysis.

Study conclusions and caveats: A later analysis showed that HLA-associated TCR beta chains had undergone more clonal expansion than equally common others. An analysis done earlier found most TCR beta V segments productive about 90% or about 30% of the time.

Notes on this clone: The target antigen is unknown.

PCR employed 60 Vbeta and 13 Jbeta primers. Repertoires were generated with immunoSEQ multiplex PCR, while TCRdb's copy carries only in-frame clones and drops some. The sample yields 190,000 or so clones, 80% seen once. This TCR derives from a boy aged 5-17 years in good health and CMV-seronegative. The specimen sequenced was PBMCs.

In DNA, the CDR3 is TGTGCCAGCAGCCAACTAGACAGGGCAATTTCCTACGAGCAGTACTTC. It specifies CASSQLDRAISYEQYF. The V and J genes are TRBV14 and TRBJ2-7; 7 bases are a match to TRBD1. V gave up 2 bases and J gave up 1 base; unmatched junction bases: 8. This CDR3 is built from 16 residues. The germline CDR1 and CDR2 sequences are SGHDN and FVKESK.